This T cell receptor beta chain was captured by sequencing in a study of blood T cell repertoires in COVID-19. Clones were sequenced by immunoSEQ multiplex PCR, and TCRdb holds only the in-frame ones, with some missing. The sample gives around 100,000 clones, about 80% of which show up once; around 10% is in the top ten. CDR1 is SEHNR, CDR2 FQNEAQ, per germline (reference sequence). This CDR3 is 15 amino acids long. V gave up 5 bases and J gave up 0 bases, with 11 bases separating them. Sequenced: peripheral blood. The receptor comes from a woman in her 70s with acute or convalescent COVID-19. The rearrangement joins TRBV7-9 to TRBJ1-3; D gene uncertain. Written as DNA, the CDR3 is TGTGCCAGCAGCCAGGCCGGCGCCTCTGGAAACACCATATATTTT. This translates into CASSQAGASGNTIYF.